This T cell receptor beta chain was sequenced for a study of regulatory T cells in long-lasting Graves disease (dated by TCRdb to about 2021). Study-level background: Newly diagnosed Graves' disease patients had taken antithyroid drugs for less than 3 months. This study used TCR sequencing and RNA sequencing of peripheral blood to compare persistent Graves' disease patients against newly diagnosed Graves' disease patients. The study was registered as a clinical trial and conducted in China. A total of about 33 samples underwent TCR sequencing: about 13 from persistent and approximately 20 from newly diagnosed Graves' disease patients.

Sequences KGHSH (CDR1) and LQKENI (CDR2) are obtained from the germline V gene. The CDR3 runs 18 amino acids, cysteine and phenylalanine included. CDR3 DNA only is kept here, 54 bases in frame from base 1. The V and J ends are trimmed by 3 bases and 4 bases, leaving 23 bases between them. What this sample's time point label stands for: newly diagnosed GD, antithyroid drugs for less than 3 months. For both TCR sequencing and RNA sequencing, RNA was extracted from PBMCs in TRIzol. The diagnosis of Graves' disease was made according to American Thyroid Association guidelines. Patients for the study were recruited at an endocrinology department in Xi'an, China. Each patient gave 7.5 to 10 milliliters of peripheral blood, collected in an EDTA anticoagulant tube. Ficoll Paque Plus density gradient separation was used to isolate PBMCs, and no further T cell sorting was performed. An Agilent 2100 Bioanalyzer and agarose gel were used to check RNA quality, and a NanoDrop 2000 was used to measure RNA concentration.

Notes on this clonotype: Which antigen it targets is not known. With a much larger clone just one base away, this may be a read error.

Libraries came from multiplex PCR. For sequencing, an Illumina HiSeq 4000 was employed. TCR beta libraries were built with iRepertoire HTBI primers and Arm-PCR amplification of CDR3 regions. PCR products were gel purified before sequencing. The paper's processing steps were these. Gene usage analysis of CDR3 amino acid clonotypes relied on the 55 to 80 TRBV and 15 or so TRBJ segments identified across samples. COPE and FqMerger were used to merge filtered high-quality paired reads into contigs. BLAST was used to align contigs to IMGT TRBV, TRBD and TRBJ reference genes, with CDR3 defined following IMGT. Highly expanded clones were defined as clonotypes with a frequency above 0.1%. Repertoire diversity was measured by Shannon entropy, and V-J evenness by the Gini coefficient. A clonotype was considered public if more than one individual shared it. Using fastp trimming at Q25 and MiXCR clonotype assembly, TCRdb reanalyzed the public sequencing data and kept in-frame beta chains. Under each unique CDR3 protein, matching rows form one entry showing the most common genes and DNA. These V and J calls rely on TCRdb rather than the paper's analysis. The sample table contains approximately 440,000 distinct CDR3 sequences; only one count was recorded for 15% to 20% of them. The ten largest clones take up 12% of the sample.

The investigation overall reported the following: The study examined only peripheral blood because the primary lesion, thyroid tissue, could not be accessed. Lower TCR Shannon entropy and fewer highly expanded clones were observed in persistent Graves' disease patients than in newly diagnosed patients, which suggested clonal expansion. Patients with persistent disease shared more public clonotypes (fewer than 3,000) than newly diagnosed patients did (approximately 990). As a limitation, the authors acknowledged that the small sample size may reduce accuracy. Only the TCR beta chain was sequenced and analyzed. TRBV28, TRBJ1-2 and TRBJ2-5 were preferentially used in persistent disease, while TRBV20-1 and TRBJ2-1 were favored in newly diagnosed disease.

These data also featured in a second study, about T cells in Graves' hyperthyroidism and ophthalmopathy. The second study's paper adds: Stable Graves' hyperthyroidism was defined as no progression to ophthalmopathy during 18 months of follow-up. Hyperthyroidism patients were newly diagnosed, had a disease duration of under 2 months, and were aged 18 to 65 years. The study excluded patients with uncontrolled infections, other autoimmune diseases, pregnancy or lactation. Diagnoses were based on clinical symptoms, serum thyroxine and TRAb, thyroid ultrasound and orbital computed tomography. The TCR CDR3 was subjected to a first round of RT-PCR using the HTBI primer set and the Qiagen OneStep RT-PCR kit. Blood samples also contained most of the expanded thyroid clonotypes (frequency above 0.001), which suggests that blood repertoires may reflect thyroid immune responses. A model built on a 13 V-J signature distinguished ophthalmopathy from stable hyperthyroidism, reaching 87.88% sensitivity and 81.08% specificity in cross-validation and 80%/75% in testing. In validation, progression to ophthalmopathy was predicted by the model with 70.59% sensitivity and around 75% specificity, a median of 6.5 months before onset. TCR V-J signatures able to tell the groups apart were searched for in a discovery cohort of 90 to 100 patients, of whom around 43 had Graves' ophthalmopathy and around 57 had stable Graves' hyperthyroidism. Prospective prediction of ophthalmopathy was tested in an independent validation cohort consisting of 18 hyperthyroidism patients and around 16 patients who later progressed to ophthalmopathy. The approximately 100 discovery patients were divided at random into training and test sets in a 7:3 ratio. The study also compared thyroid tissue and blood T-cell repertoires from 5 to 7 Graves' hyperthyroidism patients. After blood sampling, hyperthyroidism patients were treated with methimazole at a starting dose of 30 mg daily, and ophthalmopathy patients were treated with high-dose intravenous methylprednisolone. The libraries were constructed in a second round of multiplex PCR and then size-selected and purified. Libraries were sequenced paired-end with 100 bp reads on an Illumina HiSeq2000. Raw data were processed with SOAPnuke, discarding reads with adapters, uncalled bases, mean Phred below 15, or no exact constant-primer or identifier match. High-quality paired reads were merged using COPE v1.2.5, and each unique nucleotide sequence was defined as a clonotype. MiTCR v1.1 was used to align clonotypes to the IMGT TRBV, TRBD and TRBJ reference segments. The analysis included only V-J combinations with a frequency above 0.0001, which together covered 98% to 99.2% of the repertoires. The TCS score was defined as F50 (clonal expansion) divided by E x V (chaos), with BLOSUM62-based TCRdist calculated between CDR3 peptides within each V-J. Welch's t-statistics and random forest reduced roughly 530 V-J features to 10 to 15, which were used in a naive Bayes classifier (R e1071). Sample size was not statistically predetermined, and blinding of investigators to group allocation was not performed. The paper describes TCR Vbeta CDR3 sequencing of some 130 peripheral blood samples, made up of 43 ophthalmopathy patients, around 73 hyperthyroidism patients and some 17 progressor patients.

The V gene is TRBV18 and the J gene is TRBJ2-3; the D region is possibly TRBD1 or TRBD2, each matching across 5 bases. The clonotype originates from a man in his forties or fifties with Graves disease. Donor details come from another sample of the same person, matched by shared clones. Sequencing was performed on peripheral blood mononuclear cells (PBMCs), taken at new diagnosis, from a patient treated with antithyroid drugs. The CDR3 sequence is CASSPLPFRDGLADTQYF. The nucleotide sequence is TGTGCCAGCTCACCGCTTCCATTCCGGGACGGATTGGCAGATACGCAGTATTTT.